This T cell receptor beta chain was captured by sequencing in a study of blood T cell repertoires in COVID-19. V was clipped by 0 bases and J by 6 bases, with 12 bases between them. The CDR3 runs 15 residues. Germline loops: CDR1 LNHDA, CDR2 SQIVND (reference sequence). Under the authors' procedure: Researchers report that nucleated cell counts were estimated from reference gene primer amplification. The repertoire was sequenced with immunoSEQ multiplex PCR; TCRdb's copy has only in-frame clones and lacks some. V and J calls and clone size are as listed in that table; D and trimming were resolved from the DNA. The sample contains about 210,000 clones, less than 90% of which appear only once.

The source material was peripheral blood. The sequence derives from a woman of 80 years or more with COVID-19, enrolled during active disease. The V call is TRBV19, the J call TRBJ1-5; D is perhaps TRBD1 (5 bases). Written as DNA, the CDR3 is TGTGCCAGTAGTATAGATCCCCAGGGTCCTCAGCCCCAGCATTTT. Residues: CASSIDPQGPQPQHF.